This TCR beta chain was recovered during a study of blood T cell repertoires in COVID-19 (dated by TCRdb to about 2020). Describing the broader study: Collaborator samples came from the United States, Italy and Spain and covered acute and convalescent phases of COVID-19. Samples came from the ongoing ImmuneRACE study (first 160 participants) plus 1,254 subjects from 6 global collaborators. A freely available public database, intended as a resource for researchers studying the immune response to SARS-CoV-2, is where the repertoires were released. The material from the prospective study consisted of cDNA or gDNA derived from T cells, B-cell-depleted T cells, or PBMCs. Deeply sampled blood TCRbeta repertoires from subjects exposed to, actively infected with, or recovered from COVID-19 were included in the dataset. Where HLA class I and class II types were available, the types were taken from metadata supplied by the sample provider, not from assay-based typing. Nearly every sample came with metadata listing a de-identified subject ID, COVID-19 status, age in years and sex.

Each collaborating institution followed its own protocols to collect whole blood in K2EDTA tubes. For TCRbeta analysis, collaborator samples were shipped as frozen whole blood, as isolated PBMCs, or as DNA extracted from either sample type. TCRbeta CDR3 regions were amplified from genomic DNA using the immunoSEQ Assay, a bias-controlled multiplex PCR. On the study's bioinformatics: Nucleated cell counts per sample were estimated from amplification of reference gene primers within the assay. To quantify the absolute abundance of each unique TCRbeta CDR3 rearrangement, sequence reads were collapsed and filtered. For each sample, productive Simpson clonality was calculated by taking the square root of Simpson's diversity index across productive rearrangements. TCRdb carries this immuneACCESS record with in-frame sequences only. Its versions omit some clonotypes, under half of them owing to an unresolved V gene in the studies checked, with the rest unexplained. V and J calls and clone size are as listed in that table; D and trimming were resolved from the DNA. The sample table contains 45,000 to 50,000 clones; only one count was recorded for 75% to 85% of them. The ten largest make up over 7% of the sample.

Taken from cysteine to phenylalanine, the CDR3 has 13 residues. CDR3 DNA is the only sequence kept; it has 39 bases, read in frame from the first base. At the junction V is shortened by 7 bases and J by 11 bases, with 18 bases in between. Via the germline V gene, CDR1 is MDHEN and CDR2 SYDVKM. About this clone itself: The specificity of this receptor is unknown. One base away there is no much larger clone; base qualities are not given.

Study-level results and caveats: Clinical and demographic metadata were provided uncurated, with the amount varying by source and participant.

Sequencing was carried out using peripheral blood. The chain uses TRBV28 and TRBJ1-5; D gene: possibly TRBD1, on 5 matching bases. This clonotype originated in a man older than 75 in a cohort sampled during active COVID-19. For the CDR3, the sequence is CASTPPGLSAQHF. The nucleotide sequence is given as TGTGCCAGCACCCCTCCAGGGTTATCAGCCCAGCATTTT.